This record covers a single TCR beta chain. A few counts support this clonotype. Which antigen it targets is not known. No qualities accompany the bases; no much larger clone lies one base away. Ficoll-Paque density gradient centrifugation was used to isolate PBMCs. The data derive from a study of T-cell memory formation after mild COVID-19 (dated by TCRdb to 2020 to 2023). Background for the entire study: TCR sequence clusters from the two donors were found to be largely donor specific. In a couple of donors, T-cell clones that expanded and contracted after mild COVID-19 were followed by sequencing TCRalpha and TCRbeta repertoires longitudinally. Two young, previously healthy adult volunteers, one female and one male, were included in the cohort.

Study-wide findings and limitations: Some responding clones were detected in pre-infection memory, suggesting pre-existing cross-reactive memory T cells joined the SARS-CoV-2 response. Contracting CD4+ clones were located mainly in the CM and EM memory subsets, whereas CD8+ clones were found to be enriched in EMRA. The second-wave clones that peaked on day 37 were not confirmed to be SARS-CoV-2 specific. The study included only a couple of mild cases, and larger cohorts that include severe cases with pre-infection samples were judged to be necessary. Balanced CD4/CD8 phenotypes were observed for clones contracting from day 15 to 85, whereas a bias towards CD4+ was observed for a second wave of clones expanding from day 15 to 37.

The germline V gene gives CDR1 as MNHEY and CDR2 as SVGAGI. The CDR3, from cysteine to phenylalanine, totals 16 residues. Just CDR3 DNA is preserved here, 48 bases in frame from base 1. V has 0 bases trimmed and J has 1 base trimmed; junction bases matching no gene number 4. Sequencing instrument: Illumina NovaSeq 6000. TCRalpha and TCRbeta cDNA libraries were constructed by 5'RACE with constant-segment primers, with sample barcodes and unique molecular identifiers being introduced. Trizol reagent was used to extract RNA from every sample. Libraries were amplified in two PCR steps, with a second sample barcode and Illumina TruSeq adapters added in the second step. Sequencing of libraries was performed on an Illumina NovaSeq with 2 x 150 bp paired-end reads. Per the source publication's procedure: Demultiplexing of reads and collapsing into UMI-guided consensus sequences were performed with migec v1.2.7. Using mixcr v2.1.11, UMI consensuses were aligned to TRA and TRB V and J templates and then assembled into clonotypes. A clonotype was counted as expanded or contracted only when both edgeR and NoisET called the clonotype significant, with the noise models trained on biological replicates. edgeR calls used a false discovery rate-adjusted p below 0.01 and a log2 fold-change threshold of 1. PCA with hierarchical clustering of max-normalized trajectories of the 1000 most abundant clonotypes was used as exploratory dynamics analysis. Each responding clone was given a CD4 or CD8 phenotype based on the CD4+ and CD8+ repertoires, which had been sequenced separately. The public sequencing data were trimmed at Q25 with fastp and processed into clonotypes with MiXCR by TCRdb, which kept only in-frame beta chains. Rows are unified per CDR3 protein, each entry keeping the most common DNA and genes. TCRdb's processing, not the authors', yielded these V and J calls. For this sample there are 95,000 to 120,000 distinct CDR3 sequences; over 20% appear just once. The ten largest account for around 41% of the sample.

Recombination linked TRBV6-5 to TRBJ2-5; the central 8 bases match TRBD2. This receptor was obtained from a man aged 18 to 29 who had mild COVID-19 (a few samples of this study predate the infection). The sample titles of this study are shuffled in the database, so cell type and time point are left out; the donor was told from shared clones. Sequenced sample: PBMCs or a T cell subset sorted from them (not recorded which). The CDR3 has the sequence CASSYSRAGAQETQYF. DNA sequence: TGTGCCAGCAGTTACTCCCGAGCGGGGGCCCAAGAGACCCAGTACTTC.